This TCR beta chain comes out of a study of T cell responses to AZD1222 COVID-19 vaccine. Findings and limits, study-wide: Reports say nearly half of spike-specific TCRs go after unmutated variant regions. Donors were chiefly white British, with a greater number of females, and clonal diversity was perhaps underestimated.

With regard to this clone: The antigen is undetermined.

Germline-derived CDR1 and CDR2 are ENHRY and SYGVKD. CDR3 size: 15 residues. Unmatched junction bases numbered 10, after V lost 8 bases and J lost 5 bases. Some clones are missing from TCRdb's copy, which holds only in-frame ones; the method was immunoSEQ multiplex PCR. The table records about 100,000 clones, about 90% of them present only once. This TCR came from an adult in good health. The sequenced sample was peripheral blood, obtained on day 0 of AZD1222 vaccination. J is TRBJ2-3 and V is TRBV10-3; 10 nucleotides agree with TRBD2. The DNA for the CDR3 is TGTGCCATCGGAACCTCAGGACTAGCGGTAGATACGCAGTATTTT. This encodes CAIGTSGLAVDTQYF.